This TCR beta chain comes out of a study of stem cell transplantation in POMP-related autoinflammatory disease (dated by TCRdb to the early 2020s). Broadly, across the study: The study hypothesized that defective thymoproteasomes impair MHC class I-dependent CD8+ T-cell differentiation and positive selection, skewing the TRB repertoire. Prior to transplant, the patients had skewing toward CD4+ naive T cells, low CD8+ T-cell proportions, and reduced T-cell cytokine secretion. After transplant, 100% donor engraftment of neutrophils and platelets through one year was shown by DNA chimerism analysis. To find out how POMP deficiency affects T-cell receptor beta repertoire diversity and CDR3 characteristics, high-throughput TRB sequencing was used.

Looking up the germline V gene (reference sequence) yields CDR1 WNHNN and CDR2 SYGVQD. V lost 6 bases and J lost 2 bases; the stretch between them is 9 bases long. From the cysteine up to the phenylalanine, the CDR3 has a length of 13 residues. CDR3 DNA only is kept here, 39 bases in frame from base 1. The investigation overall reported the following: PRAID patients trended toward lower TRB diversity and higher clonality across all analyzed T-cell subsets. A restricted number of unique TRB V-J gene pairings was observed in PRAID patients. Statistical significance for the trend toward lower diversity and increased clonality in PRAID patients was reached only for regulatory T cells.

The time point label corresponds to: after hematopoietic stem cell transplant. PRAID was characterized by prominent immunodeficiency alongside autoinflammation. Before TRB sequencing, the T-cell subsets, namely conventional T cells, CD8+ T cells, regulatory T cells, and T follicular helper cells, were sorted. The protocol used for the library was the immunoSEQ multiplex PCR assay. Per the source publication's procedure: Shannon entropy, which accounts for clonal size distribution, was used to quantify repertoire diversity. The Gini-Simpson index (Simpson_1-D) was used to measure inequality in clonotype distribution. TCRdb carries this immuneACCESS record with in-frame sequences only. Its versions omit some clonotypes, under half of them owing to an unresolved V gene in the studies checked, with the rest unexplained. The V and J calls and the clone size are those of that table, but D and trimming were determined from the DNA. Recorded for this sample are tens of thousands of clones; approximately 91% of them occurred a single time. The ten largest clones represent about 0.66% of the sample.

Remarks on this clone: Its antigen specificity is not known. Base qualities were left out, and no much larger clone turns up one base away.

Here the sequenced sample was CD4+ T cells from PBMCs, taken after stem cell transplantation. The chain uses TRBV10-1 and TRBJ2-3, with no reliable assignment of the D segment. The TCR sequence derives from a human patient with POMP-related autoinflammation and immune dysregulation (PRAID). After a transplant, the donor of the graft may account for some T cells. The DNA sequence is TGCGCCAGCAGCCGCCGCCCCACAGATACGCAGTATTTT. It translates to CASSRRPTDTQYF.